This T cell receptor (beta chain) appears in the sequencing data of a study of cytomegalovirus exposure and HLA in healthy donors. Regarding the study as a whole: On later analysis, the bulk of CMV-associated TCR beta chains appeared to be HLA-restricted. Some TCR beta chains (roughly 150 of them) were listed as cytomegalovirus-associated.

The ends lost 4 bases at V and 0 bases at J; junction bases unmatched: 14. Per the germline V gene, CDR1 is MNHNS and CDR2 is SASEGT. The length of the CDR3 is 19 residues. As regards this clone: Its antigen is unidentified.

Primers: 60 Vbeta forward and 13 Jbeta reverse. Per the original data handling: Later analysis identified roughly 82 million unique TCR beta chains, approximately 11 million shared. Using immunoSEQ multiplex PCR, the repertoire was profiled, and TCRdb retains in-frame clones only, with some absent. That table gives V, J and clone size, and the DNA gave D and trimming. The table records around 110,000 clones, around 86% of them present only once. The sequence came from a woman in her twenties or thirties in good health and CMV-seronegative. Material: PBMCs. The chain recombines TRBV6-1 with TRBJ1-4; 7 nucleotides agree with TRBD1. CDR3 in amino acids: CASSGMYRGPIATNEKLFF. CDR3 sequence (DNA): TGTGCCAGCAGTGGAATGTACAGGGGACCCATTGCAACTAATGAAAAACTGTTTTTT.